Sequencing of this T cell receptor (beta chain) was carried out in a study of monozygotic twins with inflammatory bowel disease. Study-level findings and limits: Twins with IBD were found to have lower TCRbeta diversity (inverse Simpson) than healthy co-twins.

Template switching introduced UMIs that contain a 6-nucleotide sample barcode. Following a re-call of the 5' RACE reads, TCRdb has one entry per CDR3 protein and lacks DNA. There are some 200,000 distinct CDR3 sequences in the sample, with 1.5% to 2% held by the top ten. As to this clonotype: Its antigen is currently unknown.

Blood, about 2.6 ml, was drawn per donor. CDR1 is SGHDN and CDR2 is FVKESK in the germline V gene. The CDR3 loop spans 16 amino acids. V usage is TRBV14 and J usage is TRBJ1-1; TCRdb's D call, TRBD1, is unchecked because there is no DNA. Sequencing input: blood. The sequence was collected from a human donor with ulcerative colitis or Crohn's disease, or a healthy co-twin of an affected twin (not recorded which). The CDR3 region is CASSQVTGWMNTEAFF.